The clone carrying this T cell receptor (beta chain) was counted a few times. The antigen is unknown. This record comes from a study of siplizumab effects on memory and regulatory T cells. Study-wide findings and caveats: The mean Treg-derived percentage of mappable alloreactive CD4+ clones was approximately 68% with siplizumab compared with roughly 26% in controls.

The table came from immunoSEQ multiplex PCR; TCRdb's copy has only in-frame clones and leaves some out. This table holds 100,000 or so clones, around 95% found once. CDR3 length: 16 residues. The germline V and J ends were trimmed by 1 base and 3 bases, with 15 bases remaining between them. Germline V gives CDR1 MGHRA, CDR2 YSYEKL. This receptor was taken from a human donor in good health. Material for sequencing was non-Treg CD4+ T cells sorted from blood. V usage is TRBV4-1 and J usage is TRBJ1-2; D not certain. CDR3 region: CASSQAGLRLHYGYTF. The CDR3 bases are TGCGCCAGCAGCCAAGCCGGGCTCCGCCTTCACTATGGCTACACCTTC.